This TCR beta chain emerged from a study of cytomegalovirus exposure and HLA in healthy donors. Across the whole study: Earlier results showed roughly 120 million unique TCR beta sequences derived from approximately 180 million T cells. Overall study results and limits: Cytomegalovirus-associated status was assigned to 164 TCR beta chains. One later analysis reportedly identified an Asian-associated ancestry cluster that showed fewer N-insertions than the approximately 600-donor mean. There were some public TCRs occurring in many donors, but most TCR sequences were rare.

Remarks on this clone: Its antigen is still unknown.

V was pared by 5 bases and J by 4 bases, with 5 bases of the junction left unmatched. The length of the CDR3 is 15 residues. CDR1 is SEHNR, CDR2 FQNEAQ, per germline (reference sequence). PCR was performed using 60 Vbeta and 13 Jbeta primers. Sequencing used immunoSEQ multiplex PCR; TCRdb keeps in-frame clones, though not all of them. This table has under 200,000 clones, roughly 79% appearing once. This receptor was taken from a young man in good health and CMV-seronegative. The specimen was PBMCs. This chain connects TRBV7-9 to TRBJ1-1; 12 positions agree with TRBD1. The CDR3 is CASSPLGQGATEAFF. The CDR3 nucleotides read TGTGCCAGCAGCCCGCTGGGACAGGGGGCCACTGAAGCTTTCTTT.